The 2 T cell receptor beta chains listed next were all sequenced from one sample in a study of persistence of HIV-infected CD4 T cells. No cognate antigen is known for these TCRs. The libraries were made with immunoSEQ version 4 in survey mode. The protocol was immunoSEQ multiplex PCR, while the TCRdb copy is restricted to in-frame clones and leaves out a portion. The data show about 40,000 clones, with around 78% seen just once and 14% held by the top ten. Cells were stimulated with overlapping HIV-1 Gag 15-mer peptides. CD40L/CD69 double-negative CD45RO-high memory CD4+ T cells were collected. This specimen was CD4+ T cells sorted from PBMCs after approximately 19-hour stimulation, taken from a patient who received antiretroviral therapy. The receptors shown here come from an adult man with HIV who was CMV-seropositive.

The chain combines TRBV12-5 with TRBJ2-1, with 8 bases lining up with TRBD1. CDR1 is LGHNT and CDR2 is FRNRAP in the germline V gene. V shed 1 base and J 6 bases; nucleotides not matched to a gene: 14. The CDR3 runs 18 residues. The DNA of the CDR3 is TGTGCTAGTGGTTTGGCCCTTGTCGGGACAGGTCGAACCAATGAGCAGTTCTTC. Its protein product is CASGLALVGTGRTNEQFF.

V gene TRBV11-2 combines with J gene TRBJ1-1, with 9 bases that match TRBD1. CDR3 size: 14 residues. Germline V gives CDR1 SGHAT, CDR2 FQNNGV. Losses at the gene ends were 5 bases for V and 6 bases for J; bases not matched to a gene: 7. CDR3 DNA: TGTGCCAGCAGCGCCGACAGGGGGGGAGCTGAAGCTTTCTTT. The encoded protein is CASSADRGGAEAFF.